These 20 T cell receptor beta chains came from one sample sequenced in a study of T cells after somatic rescue of genetic block. Only in-frame clones appear in the TCRdb table, and some are missing; sequencing was by immunoSEQ multiplex PCR. The sample has about 67,000 clones; around 92% are singletons. Sequenced input: peripheral blood mononuclear cells (PBMCs). These receptors were collected from a man aged 35-49 years.

V gene TRBV10-3 combines with J gene TRBJ2-2, with 13 bases matching TRBD2. CDR1 and CDR2 (germline): ENHRY, SYGVKD. This CDR3 comprises 19 residues. Trimming at V came to 6 bases and at J to 1 base, leaving 11 bases not matched to a gene. The DNA for the CDR3 is TGTGCCATCAGGTCGGGACTAGCGGGAACAGACGGGAACACCGGGGAGCTGTTTTTT. Amino acids: CAIRSGLAGTDGNTGELFF.

V and J are TRBV6-5 and TRBJ2-7; no firm D call. Germline V gene sequence: CDR1 MNHEY, CDR2 SVGAGI. CDR3 size: 11 residues. Trimming removed 4 bases from V and 4 bases from J, with 5 bases in between. This CDR3 reads CASSSWYEQYF. As DNA, the CDR3 is TGTGCCAGCAGTTCCTGGTACGAGCAGTACTTC.

The chain links TRBV13 to TRBJ2-5, with TRBD1 matching 8 bases. Germline trimming cut 5 bases from V and 5 bases from J; bases unmatched to any gene: 7. Germline loops: CDR1 PRHDT, CDR2 FYEKMQ (reference sequence). The CDR3 is made up of 14 amino acids. CDR3 in amino acids: CASSGTGGGETQYF. In nucleotides, the CDR3 is TGTGCCAGCAGCGGAACAGGGGGTGGGGAGACCCAGTACTTC. The full variable domain, rest sourced from reference TRBV13 and TRBJ2-5, is AAGVIQSPRHLIKEKRETATLKCYPIPRHDTVYWYQQGPGQDPQFLISFYEKMQSDKGSIPDRFSAQQFSDYHSELNMSSLELGDSALYFCASSGTGGGETQYFGPGTRLLVL.

The V gene is TRBV7-8, the J gene TRBJ2-2; 11 nucleotides align to TRBD2. J lost 1 base, V lost 3 bases, and 4 bases had no gene match. The germline gives CDR1 SGHVS, CDR2 FQNEAQ. CDR3 size: 17 residues. CDR3 residues: CASSFLAGGGNTGELFF. The DNA of the CDR3 is TGTGCCAGCAGCTTCCTAGCGGGAGGAGGGAACACCGGGGAGCTGTTTTTT.

This clone appeared a single time. The chain employs TRBV5-6 and TRBJ2-3; D not certain. Trimming shortened V by 4 bases and J by 0 bases, and 18 bases separated the two germline ends. This CDR3 contains 17 residues. Germline V CDR1 and CDR2: SGHDT, YYEEEE. CDR3 loop: CASSAGWLSSSTDTQYF. The CDR3, as DNA: TGTGCCAGCAGCGCTGGGTGGCTTTCATCTAGCACAGATACGCAGTATTTT.

This chain connects TRBV28 to TRBJ2-2, with 12 bases fitting TRBD2. Trimming at V came to 6 bases and at J to 7 bases, leaving 9 bases not matched to a gene. Germline-derived CDR1 and CDR2 are MDHEN and SYDVKM. The CDR3 length is 16 residues. CDR3 loop: CASSQGLAGRRGELFF. The CDR3 bases are TGTGCCAGCAGCCAAGGACTAGCGGGACGCCGCGGGGAGCTGTTTTTT.

The chain has TRBV2 and TRBJ1-2; 8 bases line up with TRBD1. CDR3 length: 16 residues. V was clipped by 6 bases and J by 2 bases; unmatched bases: 11. The V gene's germline CDR1 is SNHLY and CDR2 FYNNEI. CDR3 in amino acids: CASSPRGQAGNYGYTF. CDR3 in DNA: TGTGCCAGCAGCCCAAGGGGACAGGCTGGAAACTATGGCTACACCTTC.

The chain couples TRBV2 to TRBJ1-5, with D maybe TRBD1 (5 bases). The CDR3 runs 12 residues. The V gene lost 8 bases and the J gene lost 4 bases, with 9 bases spanning the gap. Per germline, CDR1 SNHLY and CDR2 FYNNEI. CDR3 protein: CASAGNNQPQHF. The CDR3 coding sequence is TGTGCCAGCGCAGGGAATAATCAGCCCCAGCATTTT.

The chain links TRBV9 to TRBJ2-5, with 14 bases aligning to TRBD2. The CDR3 is made up of 17 amino acids. Germline lookup yields CDR1 SGDLS and CDR2 YYNGEE. Losses at the gene ends were 0 bases for V and 1 base for J; bases not matched to a gene: 2. The CDR3 DNA sequence: TGTGCCAGCAGCGTAGCCGGACTAGCGGGGGGCCAAGAGACCCAGTACTTC. This encodes CASSVAGLAGGQETQYF.

This chain connects TRBV5-1 to TRBJ2-1; D gene ambiguous. The CDR3 is made up of 15 amino acids. V lost 2 bases, J lost 0 bases, and 9 bases lay in between. Per the germline V gene, CDR1 is SGHRS and CDR2 is YFSETQ. CDR3 region: CASSLDESSYNEQFF. The CDR3 DNA reads TGCGCCAGCAGCTTAGATGAGAGCTCCTACAATGAGCAGTTCTTC.

This chain links TRBV12-1 with TRBJ2-4; the D call TRBD2 from the table was never checked on the DNA. TRBV12-1 constitutes a pseudogene. The length of the CDR3 is 14 residues. The CDR3 sequence is CASSLAGAKNIQYF. DNA for the CDR3: TGTGCCAGCAGCTTAGCGGGAGCCAAAAACATTCAGTACTTC.

This clone was recorded only once. The chain employs TRBV10-3 and TRBJ2-5; a possible D gene is TRBD2 (6 bases). The germline gives CDR1 ENHRY, CDR2 SYGVKD. This CDR3 spans 14 amino acids. V was pared by 2 bases and J by 5 bases, with 12 bases between. CDR3 coding DNA: TGTGCCATCAGTGAGGGGACTGAGTGGGAGACCCAGTACTTC. Translation: CAISEGTEWETQYF.

The chain employs TRBV4-1 and TRBJ2-7; D is unclear. The CDR3 has 14 residues. Trimming cost V 2 bases and J 1 base, with 9 bases left between them. Per the germline V gene, CDR1 is MGHRA and CDR2 is YSYEKL. CDR3 loop: CASSQTDGSYEQYF. DNA of the CDR3: TGCGCCAGCAGCCAAACGGACGGTTCCTACGAGCAGTACTTC.

This chain uses TRBV15 with TRBJ1-5; D is unclear. V dropped 3 bases and J dropped 7 bases, with 16 bases sitting between them. The CDR3 contains 15 residues. CDR1 and CDR2 from the germline V gene are LNHNV and YYDKDF (reference sequence). Here the CDR3 DNA reads TGTGCCACCAGCAGCCCACAACAGAGGCGGCAGCCCCAGCATTTT. Its protein is CATSSPQQRRQPQHF.

The chain uses TRBV7-9 and TRBJ2-3; perhaps TRBD1 as D (6 bases). The germline gives CDR1 SEHNR, CDR2 FQNEAQ (reference sequence). Trimming cost V 5 bases and J 2 bases, with 11 bases left between them. This CDR3 comprises 14 residues. CDR3 sequence: CASSPSGDTDTQYF. Here the CDR3 DNA reads TGTGCCAGCAGCCCGTCAGGGGACACAGATACGCAGTATTTT.

The rearrangement links TRBV5-1 to TRBJ2-4; a possible D gene is TRBD1 (6 bases). V was cut by 0 bases and J by 0 bases, with 16 bases left in between. Germline V gives CDR1 SGHRS, CDR2 YFSETQ. The CDR3 has 18 residues. The DNA of the CDR3 is TGCGCCAGCAGCTTGGCCACCACAGGGATTGGAGCCAAAAACATTCAGTACTTC. Protein sequence: CASSLATTGIGAKNIQYF.

V is TRBV5-5 and J is TRBJ1-5; the D is unclear. Deletions cut 1 base from V and 0 bases from J, with 11 bases between. The CDR3 covers 16 residues. Per the germline V gene, CDR1 is SGHKS and CDR2 is YYEKEE (reference sequence). The DNA for the CDR3 is TGTGCCAGCAGCTTGTCTTATCAGCCTAGCAATCAGCCCCAGCATTTT. This codes for CASSLSYQPSNQPQHF.

This chain links TRBV7-2 with TRBJ1-2, with D possibly matching TRBD1 (5 bases). Between the trimmed V and J ends, which lost 0 bases and 4 bases, there was a span of 12 bases. Germline V gives CDR1 SGHTA, CDR2 FQGNSA. The CDR3 contains 15 residues. In nucleotides, the CDR3 is TGTGCCAGCAGCTTAGCGAGGGGTGCGATCTATGGCTACACCTTC. Translation: CASSLARGAIYGYTF.

V gene TRBV6-1 combines with J gene TRBJ2-3; 8 bases match TRBD1. CDR3 size: 15 residues. Germline V gene lookup returns CDR1 MNHNS and CDR2 SASEGT. V shed 0 bases and J 2 bases; nucleotides not matched to a gene: 1. CDR3 in amino acids: CASSEADRVTDTQYF. CDR3 coding DNA: TGTGCCAGCAGTGAAGCGGACAGGGTCACAGATACGCAGTATTTT.

This chain connects TRBV29-1 to TRBJ1-2; 9 nucleotides align to TRBD1. The J segment lost 4 bases and the V segment lost 0 bases, leaving 12 bases of the junction unmatched. The germline V gene encodes CDR1 SQVTM and CDR2 ANQGSEA. The CDR3 runs to 17 residues. For the CDR3, the DNA is TGCAGCGTTGAAGACCTAGCGACAGGGGGGTTCGGCTATGGCTACACCTTC. Translation gives CSVEDLATGGFGYGYTF.